The T cell receptor (beta chain) described here comes from a study of Ad26.COV2.S vaccination and SARS-CoV-2 variants. With regard to this clone: The antigen is unknown.

Study-level points and caveats: Comparable non-spike TCR breadth was observed in vaccine and placebo recipients.

Losses at the gene ends were 0 bases for V and 7 bases for J; bases not matched to a gene: 6. The CDR3 extends over 15 amino acids. In germline, CDR1 is SGDLS, CDR2 YYNGEE. Regarding treatment: some 19 received Ad26.COV2.S at low or high dose, single or two shots; a few received placebo; per-sample allocation not given. Each sample was drawn 63 days after the first injection (of vaccine or placebo). Generated by immunoSEQ multiplex PCR, the TCRdb table keeps only in-frame clones and is missing some. The table has 350,000 to 400,000 clones, approximately 86% seen once. The clonotype comes from a person between 18 and 65 years old who received the Ad26.COV2.S COVID-19 vaccine or a placebo. The material sequenced was peripheral blood, taken in a trial of Ad26.COV2.S vaccine versus placebo. The chain joins TRBV9 to TRBJ2-1; 8 nucleotides match TRBD1. The CDR3 coding sequence is TGTGCCAGCAGCGTAGGAGGGACAGGTTTAAATGAGCAGTTCTTC. Translating it yields CASSVGGTGLNEQFF.